The 6 T cell receptor beta chains below all came from one sample that was sequenced in a study of Ad26.COV2.S vaccination and SARS-CoV-2 variants. Sequencing used immunoSEQ multiplex PCR; TCRdb keeps in-frame clones, though not all of them. This sample yields about 320,000 clones, of which 85% to 90% are seen a single time; around 2% belongs to the top ten. Indicated treatment: roughly 20 received Ad26.COV2.S at low or high dose, single or two shots; about 5 received placebo; per-sample allocation not given. Sample collection was performed on day 63 after the first vaccine or placebo injection. Here the sequenced sample was peripheral blood, taken in a trial of Ad26.COV2.S vaccine versus placebo. These receptors all come from a person between 18 and 60 years old who received the Ad26.COV2.S COVID-19 vaccine or a placebo.

The chain employs TRBV18 and TRBJ1-1, with D unclear. V was cut by 3 bases and J by 1 base, with 18 bases left in between. Germline V gene lookup returns CDR1 KGHSH and CDR2 LQKENI. The length of the CDR3 is 17 residues. CDR3: CASSPLRTSGRNTEAFF. CDR3 sequence (DNA): TGTGCCAGCTCACCGCTGCGGACCTCTGGGCGGAACACTGAAGCTTTCTTT. The full variable domain, rest sourced from reference TRBV18 and TRBJ1-1, is NAGVMQNPRHLVRRRGQEARLRCSPMKGHSHVYWYRQLPEEGLKFMVYLQKENIIDESGMPKERFSAEFPKEGPSILRIQQVVRGDSAAYFCASSPLRTSGRNTEAFFGQGTRLTVV.

The CDR3 DNA reads as TGCGCCAGCAGCCAAGAGGAGGGGCAGCCCCAGCATTTT. Translation gives CASSQEEGQPQHF. J is TRBJ1-5 and V is TRBV4-3; D perhaps matches TRBD1 (5 bases). Germline CDR1 LGHNA, CDR2 YSLEER. The ends were cut back, 0 bases at V and 7 bases at J, with 7 bases in the middle. The CDR3 totals 13 residues.

The rearrangement uses TRBV30 and TRBJ2-3; 8 nucleotides agree with TRBD1. CDR1 is GTSNPN, CDR2 SVGIG, per germline (reference sequence). V dropped 0 bases and J dropped 5; count of bases not matched to a gene: 4. The CDR3 is 14 residues long. The CDR3 reads CAWSVRTGKDTQYF. The CDR3 bases are TGTGCCTGGAGTGTACGGACAGGGAAAGATACGCAGTATTTT.

This chain joins TRBV5-1 and TRBJ2-2; 8 bases map to TRBD2. The germline V gene encodes CDR1 SGHRS and CDR2 YFSETQ. V was pared by 4 bases and J by 2 bases, with 4 bases of the junction left unmatched. CDR3 length: 15 amino acids. CDR3 amino acids: CASSTSGGNTGELFF. For the CDR3, the DNA is TGCGCCAGCAGCACCAGCGGGGGCAACACCGGGGAGCTGTTTTTT.

This rearrangement joins TRBV11-2 to TRBJ2-4, with no clear D. Germline V gives CDR1 SGHAT, CDR2 FQNNGV. V was cut by 5 bases and J by 8 bases, with 13 bases left in between. This CDR3 spans 13 amino acids. CDR3 sequence reads: CASSHRSNDIQYF. The CDR3 DNA reads TGTGCCAGCAGCCACCGGTCTAACGACATTCAGTACTTC.

The DNA for the CDR3 is TGTGCCATCCCGGGGGCGGGGGTCCGCACAGATACGCAGTATTTT. Translated, it gives CAIPGAGVRTDTQYF. This chain joins TRBV7-2 and TRBJ2-3, with D possibly TRBD2 on 7 matching bases. The CDR3 runs 15 residues. In germline, CDR1 is SGHTA, CDR2 FQGNSA. With 10 bases removed from V and 1 base from J, the gap between germline ends came to 18 bases.